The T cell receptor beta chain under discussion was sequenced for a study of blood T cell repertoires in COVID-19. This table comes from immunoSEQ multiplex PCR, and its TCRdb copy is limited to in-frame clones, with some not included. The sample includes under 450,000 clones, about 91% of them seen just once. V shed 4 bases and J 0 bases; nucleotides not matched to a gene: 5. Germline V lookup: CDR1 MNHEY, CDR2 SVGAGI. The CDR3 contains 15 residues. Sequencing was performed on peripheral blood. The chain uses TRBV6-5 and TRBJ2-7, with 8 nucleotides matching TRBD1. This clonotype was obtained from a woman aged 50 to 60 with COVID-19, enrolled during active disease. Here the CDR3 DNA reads TGTGCCAGCAGTTCGACAGGGGCCCCCTCCTACGAGCAGTACTTC. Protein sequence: CASSSTGAPSYEQYF.